This T cell receptor beta chain was sequenced for a study of blood T cell repertoires in COVID-19. As for the study in general: Specimens from acute and convalescent COVID-19 originated in the United States, Italy and Spain. T cells, B-cell-depleted T cells, or PBMCs supplied cDNA or gDNA.

V lost 2 bases and J lost 3, with 11 bases in between. CDR3 length: 15 residues. The germline V gene encodes CDR1 MNHEY and CDR2 SVGEGT. During active infection, Seattle patients enrolled and were then monitored through disease. As handled by the study authors: Amplification of reference gene primers provided the estimated nucleated cell counts. This table comes from immunoSEQ multiplex PCR, and its TCRdb copy is limited to in-frame clones, with some not included. The V and J calls and clone size come from that table; D and trimming were worked out from the DNA. This table has over 150,000 clones, 70% to 90% appearing once.

This receptor was identified in a man of 80 years or more with COVID-19, enrolled during active disease. The V and J genes are TRBV6-2 or TRBV6-3 and TRBJ1-5; possibly TRBD1 for D (6 bases). The sample consisted of peripheral blood. The CDR3 protein is CASSYARDNNQPQHF. The CDR3 nucleotides are TGTGCCAGCAGTTACGCCCGGGACAACAATCAGCCCCAGCATTTT.